The 21 T cell receptor beta chains below were found in one sample sequenced in a study of blood T cell repertoires in COVID-19. Data came from immunoSEQ multiplex PCR; TCRdb stores just in-frame clones and leaves some out. The sample contains about 63,000 clones, about 89% of which appear only once. The sequencing sample was made of peripheral blood. These receptors all come from a man aged 50 to 60 with active COVID-19.

A few counts support this clone. The chain links TRBV7-6 to TRBJ2-7; 10 nucleotides match TRBD2. V shed 2 bases, J shed 6 bases, and the junction held 10 bases outside the gene matches. In germline, CDR1 is SGHVS, CDR2 FNYEAQ. There are 16 residues in the CDR3. Here the CDR3 reads CASSLLSSGRVIEQYF. The CDR3, as DNA: TGTGCCAGCAGCTTATTGTCCAGCGGGAGGGTAATCGAGCAGTACTTC. The full variable domain, completed using reference TRBV7-6 and TRBJ2-7, is GAGVSQSPRYKVTKRGQDVALRCDPISGHVSLYWYRQALGQGPEFLTYFNYEAQQDKSGLPNDRFSAERPEGSISTLTIQRTEQRDSAMYRCASSLLSSGRVIEQYFGPGTRLTVT.

This chain connects TRBV5-1 to TRBJ2-3, with 7 bases fitting TRBD1. The V gene's germline CDR1 is SGHRS and CDR2 YFSETQ. V was clipped by 4 bases and J by 4 bases; unmatched bases: 3. There are 13 residues in the CDR3. CDR3 in DNA: TGCGCCAGCAGCGTGACAGGGTCAGATACGCAGTATTTT. Its translation: CASSVTGSDTQYF.

This clone appeared a single time. The chain is built from TRBV19 and TRBJ1-1; TRBD1 is a possible D gene (5 bases). Germline CDR1 LNHDA, CDR2 SQIVND (reference sequence). With 7 bases removed from V and 5 bases from J, the gap between germline ends came to 11 bases. This CDR3 has 12 amino acids. This chain's CDR3 is CASNWGGTEAFF. The DNA of the CDR3 is TGTGCCAGTAACTGGGGGGGGACTGAAGCTTTCTTT.

The chain links TRBV3-1 (or the pseudogene TRBV3-2) to TRBJ2-7, with a weak D call TRBD1 (6 bases). Deletions cut 5 bases from V and 3 bases from J, with 20 bases between. Germline V gene sequence: CDR1 LGHDT, CDR2 YNNKEL (reference sequence). This CDR3 has 16 residues. The DNA for the CDR3 is TGTGCCAGCAGCTTAGGTGGGGGACAACAGGGCTACGAGCAGTACTTC. It encodes CASSLGGGQQGYEQYF.

The rearrangement joins TRBV7-2 to TRBJ1-6; 9 nucleotides line up with TRBD1. The germline V gene has CDR1 SGHTA and CDR2 FQGNSA. After removal of 3 bases from V and 10 bases from J, the junction contained 7 bases not matched to a gene. The CDR3 runs to 15 residues. The CDR3 DNA follows: TGTGCCAGCAGCTTTTCGGGACAGGGCCGCTCACCCCTCCACTTT. Translation: CASSFSGQGRSPLHF.

The chain combines TRBV7-6 with TRBJ2-2, with 9 bases identical to TRBD2. The CDR3 is made up of 18 amino acids. V lost 1 base and J lost 0; bases outside the gene matches: 6. Germline CDR1 reads SGHVS; CDR2 reads FNYEAQ. CDR3 residues: CASSLGIRGRANTGELFF. CDR3 nucleotide sequence: TGTGCCAGCAGCTTAGGCATTCGCGGGAGGGCGAACACCGGGGAGCTGTTTTTT.

This chain connects TRBV12-3 or TRBV12-4 to TRBJ2-2; D is ambiguous. The ends were cut back, 4 bases at V and 4 bases at J, with 7 bases in the middle. The CDR3 loop spans 13 amino acids. The CDR3 DNA follows: TGTGCCAGCAGTTATGGCAGCACCGGGGAGCTGTTTTTT. Its translation: CASSYGSTGELFF.

The chain carries TRBV20-1 and TRBJ2-5; D may be TRBD2 (5 bases). The V and J ends lost 3 bases and 5 bases respectively, with 10 bases between them. Germline V lookup: CDR1 DFQATT, CDR2 SNEGSKA (reference sequence). The CDR3 runs to 12 residues. The CDR3 spells CSASMGAETQYF. CDR3 nucleotide sequence: TGCAGTGCTAGTATGGGAGCTGAGACCCAGTACTTC.

The V and J genes are TRBV7-2 and TRBJ2-1; 8 bases line up with TRBD1. Germline V gives CDR1 SGHTA, CDR2 FQGNSA. This CDR3 is 18 amino acids long. V was clipped by 5 bases and J by 2 bases; unmatched bases: 14. CDR3 loop: CASSRDRPLTNTYNEQFF. The CDR3 DNA follows: TGTGCCAGCAGCCGGGACAGGCCATTAACTAATACCTACAATGAGCAGTTCTTC.

This chain uses TRBV6-5 with TRBJ1-6, with 9 bases that match TRBD1. This CDR3 comprises 14 residues. CDR1 MNHEY and CDR2 SVGAGI come from the germline V gene. Trimming removed 6 bases from V and 7 bases from J; junction bases left unmatched: 4. CDR3 protein: CASRETGGNSPLHF. CDR3 bases: TGTGCCAGCAGGGAGACAGGGGGGAATTCACCCCTCCACTTT.

The V call is TRBV7-9, the J call TRBJ2-1; possible D gene TRBD1, 5 bases. V was pared by 5 bases and J by 6 bases, with 8 bases between. Per the germline V gene, CDR1 is SEHNR and CDR2 is FQNEAQ (reference sequence). The CDR3 runs to 12 residues. The CDR3 region is CASSGAGNEQFF. In DNA, the CDR3 is TGTGCCAGCAGCGGGGCAGGCAATGAGCAGTTCTTC.

The rearrangement links TRBV6-6 to TRBJ2-7; 11 bases are shared with TRBD2. J was trimmed by 2 bases and V by 6 bases; bases with no gene match: 9. The CDR3 has 16 residues. Per germline, CDR1 MNHNY and CDR2 SVGAGI (reference sequence). CDR3 DNA sequence: TGTGCCAGCAGGCCACGACTAGCGGGGAGAACCTACGAGCAGTACTTC. Amino acids: CASRPRLAGRTYEQYF.

The V call is TRBV25-1, the J call TRBJ1-5; TRBD1 aligns across 7 bases. Trimming took 5 bases from V and 0 from J; bases not matched to a gene: 4. Germline V gene lookup returns CDR1 MGHDK and CDR2 SYGVNS. This CDR3 contains 15 residues. CDR3 residues: CASSPTGYSNQPQHF. CDR3 sequence (DNA): TGTGCCAGCAGTCCGACAGGGTATAGCAATCAGCCCCAGCATTTT.

This clone has just a few counts. The V and J genes are TRBV27 and TRBJ1-2, with a weak D call TRBD1 (6 bases). The CDR3 sequence is 15 residues long. Germline CDR1 MNHEY, CDR2 SMNVEV (reference sequence). The V end lost 4 bases, the J end lost 2 bases, and 14 bases lay between the germline ends. CDR3 protein: CASSSPRQGNYGYTF. The CDR3 DNA follows: TGTGCCAGCAGTTCCCCCCGGCAGGGGAACTATGGCTACACCTTC.

The V gene is TRBV27, the J gene TRBJ1-3; D remains ambiguous. The CDR3 loop spans 15 amino acids. From germline, CDR1 is MNHEY and CDR2 SMNVEV (reference sequence). V was cut by 2 bases and J by 0 bases, with 8 bases left in between. The CDR3, as DNA: TGTGCCAGCAGTTTACGGTTTAGCTCTGGAAACACCATATATTTT. Translation gives CASSLRFSSGNTIYF.

This rearrangement joins TRBV19 to TRBJ2-5; D unresolved. Trimming left V 5 bases short and J 7 bases short, with 14 bases between. Germline V lookup: CDR1 LNHDA, CDR2 SQIVND (reference sequence). The CDR3 spans 13 residues. This CDR3 reads CASSETYLRTQYF. As DNA, the CDR3 is TGTGCCAGTAGTGAAACTTATTTACGGACCCAGTACTTC.

The chain couples TRBV5-4 to TRBJ2-7, with D possibly matching TRBD1 (5 bases). CDR3 length: 16 residues. The germline V and J ends were trimmed by 0 bases and 4 bases, with 17 bases remaining between them. The germline V gene has CDR1 SGHNT and CDR2 YYREEE (reference sequence). The DNA for the CDR3 is TGTGCCAGCAGCTTGGATACCCGGACATCACTTTACGAGCAGTACTTC. The encoded protein is CASSLDTRTSLYEQYF.

This clone was counted only a few times. V is TRBV5-4 and J is TRBJ1-1; 10 bases align to TRBD1. This CDR3 spans 15 amino acids. The trim removed 5 bases at V and 4 bases at J, leaving 8 bases unmatched. The V gene's germline CDR1 is SGHNT and CDR2 YYREEE (reference sequence). The CDR3 sequence is CASRTGTGVATEAFF. CDR3 nucleotides: TGTGCCAGCAGGACTGGGACAGGGGTAGCCACTGAAGCTTTCTTT.

The chain links TRBV6-6 to TRBJ1-5; D perhaps matches TRBD1 (6 bases). Per the germline V gene, CDR1 is MNHNY and CDR2 is SVGAGI (reference sequence). Trimming shortened V by 1 base and J by 0 bases, and 10 bases separated the two germline ends. The length of the CDR3 is 16 residues. The CDR3 sequence: CASSYLAGVSNQPQHF. The CDR3 region has the DNA TGTGCCAGCAGTTACTTAGCAGGGGTTAGCAATCAGCCCCAGCATTTT.

The rearrangement joins TRBV7-2 to TRBJ2-2, with D possibly being TRBD1 (6 bases). The CDR3 contains 14 residues. Germline CDR1 is SGHTA and CDR2 is FQGNSA. Trimming stripped 5 bases from V and 6 bases from J, with 13 bases between. The CDR3 loop is CASSPGQWAGELFF. The CDR3 nucleotides read TGTGCCAGCAGCCCCGGACAGTGGGCCGGGGAGCTGTTTTTT.

V gene TRBV3-1 (or the pseudogene TRBV3-2) combines with J gene TRBJ1-1; weak D call: TRBD1 (5 bases). The germline gives CDR1 LGHDT, CDR2 YNNKEL (reference sequence). Trimming stripped 1 base from V and 0 bases from J, with 12 bases between. This CDR3 comprises 16 residues. The CDR3 sequence: CASSQGPGAMNTEAFF. The DNA for the CDR3 is TGTGCCAGCAGCCAAGGTCCTGGGGCCATGAACACTGAAGCTTTCTTT.